The clone carrying this T cell receptor (beta chain) was picked up one time. The antigen remains undetermined. This entry belongs to a study of glioma-infiltrating T cells. Findings and caveats of the study: Above-expected tissue-blood divergence occurred in all gliomas, most in low-grade ones. A blood CDR3 motif signature was depleted in highly divergent patients. Very few CDR3 sequences were shared between tissue and blood.

This CDR3 region has 14 residues. Per the germline V gene, CDR1 is KGHDR and CDR2 is SFDVKD. The V gene lost 4 bases and the J gene lost 13 bases, with 19 bases spanning the gap. Using RNA template, CDR3s of TCR alpha and beta were amplified with iRepertoire arm-PCR. For one-step reverse transcription and amplification, roughly 85-450 ng of tissue mRNA or PBMC total RNA was used. One entry per CDR3 protein results from TCRdb running MiXCR on the multiplex PCR reads. The profile shows approximately 400,000 distinct CDR3 sequences, 41% of them singletons. The sequence derives from a human donor with low-grade glioma or glioblastoma, undergoing nonglioma brain surgery, or in good health (not recorded which). The sample consisted of glioma tissue, nonneoplastic brain tissue, or PBMCs (not recorded which). The genes are TRBV24-1 and TRBJ2-1, with D perhaps matching TRBD2 (5 bases). CDR3 in DNA: TGTGCCACCAGTGACCCTGGACGGACTTACGAACAGTTCTTC. Translated, it gives CATSDPGRTYEQFF.